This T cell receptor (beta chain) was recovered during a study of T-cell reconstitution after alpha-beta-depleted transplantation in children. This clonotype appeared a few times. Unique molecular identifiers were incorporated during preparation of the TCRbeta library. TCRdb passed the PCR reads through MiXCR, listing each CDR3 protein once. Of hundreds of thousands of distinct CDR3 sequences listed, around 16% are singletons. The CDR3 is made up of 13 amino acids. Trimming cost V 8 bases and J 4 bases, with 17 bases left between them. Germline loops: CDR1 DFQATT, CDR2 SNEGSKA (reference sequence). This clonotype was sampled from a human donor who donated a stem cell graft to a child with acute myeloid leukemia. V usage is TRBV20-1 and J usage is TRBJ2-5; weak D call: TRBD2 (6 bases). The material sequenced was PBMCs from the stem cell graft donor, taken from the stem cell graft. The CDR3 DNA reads TGCAGTCCGATTACCGGGGGAGGAGAGACCCAGTACTTC. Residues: CSPITGGGETQYF.